The entry below describes one T cell receptor (beta chain). Its antigen is not known. This sample was included in a study of identical twins. Study-wide results and caveats: Abundant beta clonotypes from cord blood had fewer insertions, unlike memory repertoires, which showed none. Conclusions came from cross-sectional statistical analysis, not from following the same donors. Within twin pairs, the out-of-frame alpha sequences they shared showed excess low generation probability.

TCRdb reprocessed the 5' RACE reads via MiXCR and lists one record per CDR3 protein. This sample carries hundreds of thousands of distinct CDR3 sequences, less than 25% of them seen once, and the ten largest clones take 4% to 4.5%. The same data also went into a second study, on T cells expressing NK-cell markers.

The source of this sequence is a woman between 18 and 30 years old in good health. Sequencing used PBMCs.

The CDR3 DNA reads TGCGCCAGCAGCTTGGTTCAGCGGTCCACCGGGGAGCTGTTTTTT. This gives the protein CASSLVQRSTGELFF. The rearrangement joins TRBV5-1 to TRBJ2-2, with a possible D match to TRBD2 (5 bases). Germline CDR1 and CDR2: SGHRS and YFSETQ. The germline V and J ends were trimmed by 0 bases and 4 bases, with 10 bases remaining between them. The CDR3 runs 15 residues.